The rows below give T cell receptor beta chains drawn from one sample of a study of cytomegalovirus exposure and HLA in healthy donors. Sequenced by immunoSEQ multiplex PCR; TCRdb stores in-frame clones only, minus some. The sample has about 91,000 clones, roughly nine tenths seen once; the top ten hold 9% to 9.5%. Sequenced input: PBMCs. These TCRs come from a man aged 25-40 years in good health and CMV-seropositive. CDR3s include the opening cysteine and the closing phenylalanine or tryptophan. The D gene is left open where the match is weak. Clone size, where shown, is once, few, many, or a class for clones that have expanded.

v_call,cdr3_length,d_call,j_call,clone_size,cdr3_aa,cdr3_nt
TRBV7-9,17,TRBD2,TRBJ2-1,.,CASSLGTSGYSYNEQFF,TGTGCCAGCAGCTTAGGGACTAGCGGGTACTCCTACAATGAGCAGTTCTTC
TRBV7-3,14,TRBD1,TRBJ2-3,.,CASSSDRYTDTQYF,TGTGCCAGCAGTTCGGACAGGTACACAGATACGCAGTATTTT
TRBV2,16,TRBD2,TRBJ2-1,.,CASSEGWASGHNEQFF,TGTGCCAGCAGTGAAGGGTGGGCTAGCGGTCACAATGAGCAGTTCTTC
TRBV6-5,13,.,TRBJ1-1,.,CASSYGGDTEAFF,TGTGCCAGCAGTTACGGGGGGGACACTGAAGCTTTCTTT
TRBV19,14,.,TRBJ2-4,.,CASSRSGPLDIQYF,TGTGCCAGTAGTAGGTCAGGGCCACTTGACATTCAGTACTTC
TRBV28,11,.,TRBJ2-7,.,CASGDAYEQYF,TGTGCCAGTGGAGATGCCTACGAGCAGTACTTC
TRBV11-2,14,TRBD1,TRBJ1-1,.,CASSLPTGATEAFF,TGTGCCAGCAGCTTACCTACAGGGGCCACTGAAGCTTTCTTT
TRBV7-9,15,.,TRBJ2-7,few,CASSSLAQVHYEQYF,TGTGCCAGCAGCTCATTAGCGCAGGTGCACTACGAGCAGTACTTC
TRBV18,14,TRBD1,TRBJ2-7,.,CASSPGQGAYEQYF,TGTGCCAGCTCACCCGGACAGGGGGCCTACGAGCAGTACTTC
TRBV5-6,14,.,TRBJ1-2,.,CASSLEARDYGYTF,TGTGCCAGCAGCTTGGAGGCCAGGGACTATGGCTACACCTTC
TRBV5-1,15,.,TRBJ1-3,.,CASSLVGGTGNTIYF,TGCGCCAGCAGCTTGGTTGGAGGCACGGGAAACACCATATATTTT
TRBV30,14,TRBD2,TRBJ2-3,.,CAWRPLAGGPTQYF,TGTGCCTGGAGGCCCCTAGCGGGAGGGCCGACGCAGTATTTT
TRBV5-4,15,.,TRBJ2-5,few,CASSLGGTAQETQYF,TGTGCCAGCAGCCTAGGAGGGACAGCTCAAGAGACCCAGTACTTC
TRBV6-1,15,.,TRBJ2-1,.,CASSEHRRTYNEQFF,TGTGCCAGCAGTGAACACAGGAGAACCTACAATGAGCAGTTCTTC
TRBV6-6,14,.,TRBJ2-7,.,CASSYTGAIYEQYF,TGTGCCAGCAGTTACACGGGAGCCATCTACGAGCAGTACTTC
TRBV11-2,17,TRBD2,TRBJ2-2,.,CASYDGRVAGLRGELFF,TGTGCCAGCTATGACGGAAGGGTAGCGGGCCTCCGGGGGGAGCTGTTTTTT
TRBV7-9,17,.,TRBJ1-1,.,CASSLTRAGARNTEAFF,TGTGCCAGCAGCTTAACTCGAGCGGGGGCCAGGAACACTGAAGCTTTCTTT
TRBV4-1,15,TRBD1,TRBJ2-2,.,CASRSGTGRTGELFF,TGCGCCAGCAGGTCCGGGACAGGACGCACCGGGGAGCTGTTTTTT
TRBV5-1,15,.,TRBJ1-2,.,CASSLNSQTSYGYTF,TGCGCCAGCAGCTTGAATAGTCAGACAAGCTATGGCTACACCTTC
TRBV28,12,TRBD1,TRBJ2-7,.,CASTTGPYEQYF,TGTGCCAGCACGACAGGGCCCTACGAGCAGTACTTC
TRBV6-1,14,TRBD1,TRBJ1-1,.,CATDQGAMNTEAFF,TGTGCCACGGACCAGGGGGCGATGAACACTGAAGCTTTCTTT
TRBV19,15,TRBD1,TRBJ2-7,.,CASSITGTGGMKQYF,TGTGCCAGTAGTATAACGGGGACAGGGGGTATGAAGCAGTACTTC
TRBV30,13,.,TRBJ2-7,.,CAWRADTGFEQYF,TGTGCCTGGCGCGCCGATACAGGGTTCGAGCAGTACTTC
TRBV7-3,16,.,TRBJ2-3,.,CASSLGGALNTDTQYF,TGTGCCAGCAGCTTAGGGGGGGCGCTGAACACAGATACGCAGTATTTT
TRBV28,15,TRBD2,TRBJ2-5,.,CASSFGGRIQETQYF,TGTGCCAGCAGTTTCGGGGGGAGAATCCAGGAGACCCAGTACTTC
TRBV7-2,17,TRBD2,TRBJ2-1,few,CASSLRAPGLAGAEQFF,TGTGCCAGCAGCTTACGGGCCCCGGGACTAGCGGGAGCCGAGCAGTTCTTC
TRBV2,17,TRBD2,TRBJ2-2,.,CAIQTSRISVETGELFF,TGTGCCATACAGACTAGCCGTATCTCCGTGGAGACCGGGGAGCTGTTTTTT
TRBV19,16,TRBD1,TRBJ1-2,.,CASSISPGQDFYGYTF,TGTGCCAGTAGTATCAGCCCGGGACAGGACTTCTATGGCTACACCTTC
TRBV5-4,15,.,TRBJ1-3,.,CASSLVEISGNTIYF,TGTGCCAGCAGCTTGGTGGAGATCTCTGGAAACACCATATATTTT
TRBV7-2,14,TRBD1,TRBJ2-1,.,CASGQGARYNEQFF,TGTGCCAGCGGTCAGGGGGCTCGCTACAATGAGCAGTTCTTC
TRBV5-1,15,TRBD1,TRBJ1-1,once,CASTRTGRLNTEAFF,TGCGCCAGCACCAGGACAGGTCGGCTGAACACTGAAGCTTTCTTT
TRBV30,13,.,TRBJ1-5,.,CAWSSRGNQPQHF,TGTGCCTGGAGTTCTCGGGGAAATCAGCCCCAGCATTTT
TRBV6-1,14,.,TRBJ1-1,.,CASSEDSENTEAFF,TGTGCCAGCAGCGAGGACAGCGAGAACACTGAAGCTTTCTTT
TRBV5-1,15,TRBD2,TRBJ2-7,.,CASSLGLAGSYEQYF,TGCGCCAGCAGCTTGGGACTAGCGGGCAGCTACGAGCAGTACTTC
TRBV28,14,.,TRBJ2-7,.,CASRWDIGTYEQYF,TGTGCCAGCAGGTGGGACATCGGGACCTACGAGCAGTACTTC
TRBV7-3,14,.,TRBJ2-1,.,CASNEGDPYNEQFF,TGTGCCAGCAACGAGGGGGACCCCTACAATGAGCAGTTCTTC
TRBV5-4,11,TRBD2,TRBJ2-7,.,CASSRGSEQYF,TGTGCCAGCAGCCGCGGGAGCGAGCAGTACTTC
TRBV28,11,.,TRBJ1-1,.,CASSFKEETFF,TGTGCCAGCAGTTTCAAGGAGGAAACTTTCTTT
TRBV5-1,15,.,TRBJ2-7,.,CASSPPDSGLYEQYF,TGCGCCAGCAGCCCCCCGGACTCGGGCCTCTACGAGCAGTACTTC
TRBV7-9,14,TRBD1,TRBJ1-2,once,CASSPEGTAYGYTF,TGTGCCAGCAGCCCAGAGGGGACAGCCTATGGCTACACCTTC
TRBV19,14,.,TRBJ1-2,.,CASSLTYRAGGYTF,TGTGCCAGTAGTCTTACCTACAGGGCCGGTGGCTACACCTTC
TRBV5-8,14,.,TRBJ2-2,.,CASSLVGSTGELFF,TGTGCCAGCAGCTTGGTGGGGAGCACCGGGGAGCTGTTTTTT
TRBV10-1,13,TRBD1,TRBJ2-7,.,CASSERGLAEQYF,TGCGCCAGCAGTGAAAGGGGGCTCGCCGAGCAGTACTTC
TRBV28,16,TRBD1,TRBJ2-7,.,CASSSRQGASSYEQYF,TGTGCCAGCAGTTCAAGACAGGGGGCCAGCTCCTACGAGCAGTACTTC
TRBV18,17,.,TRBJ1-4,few,CASSPPGQVGRGEKLFF,TGTGCCAGCTCACCACCGGGCCAGGTCGGTCGTGGGGAAAAACTGTTTTTT
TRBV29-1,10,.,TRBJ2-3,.,CSVAADTQYF,TGCAGCGTTGCTGCAGATACGCAGTATTTT
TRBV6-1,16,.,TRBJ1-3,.,CASSERRGRVRNTIYF,TGTGCCAGCAGTGAAAGGAGAGGCAGGGTGAGAAACACCATATATTTT